Listed here are 27 T cell receptor beta chains from one sample, sequenced in a study of tumor T cells in aggressive B-cell lymphoma. Only in-frame clones appear in the TCRdb table, and some are missing; sequencing was by immunoSEQ multiplex PCR. The sample includes roughly 9,000 clones, 70% to 90% of them seen just once. Sequenced material: tumor tissue. The receptor set was obtained from an adult with diffuse large B cell lymphoma.

The CDR3 DNA follows: TGTGCCAGCAGCCCCAAGGGCGGGGGCCGTTACAATGAGCAGTTCTTC. Translated: CASSPKGGGRYNEQFF. The chain links TRBV5-4 to TRBJ2-1; tentatively, D is TRBD2 (7 bases). The germline V gene encodes CDR1 SGHNT and CDR2 YYREEE (reference sequence). CDR3 length: 16 amino acids. Trimming stripped 4 bases from V and 4 bases from J, with 18 bases between.

The V and J genes are TRBV6-5 and TRBJ1-3; a weak D match, TRBD1 (6 bases). This CDR3 has 16 amino acids. The V end was cut by 4 bases, the J end by 0 bases, with 13 bases between. In germline, CDR1 is MNHEY, CDR2 SVGAGI. The CDR3 DNA is TGTGCCAGCAGTTTCACAGGGTCTCTCTCTGGAAACACCATATATTTT. Protein sequence: CASSFTGSLSGNTIYF.

The chain joins TRBV9 to TRBJ2-5; 10 nucleotides agree with TRBD2. The CDR3 runs to 17 residues. Germline CDR1 is SGDLS and CDR2 is YYNGEE. The trim removed 0 bases at V and 4 bases at J, leaving 9 bases unmatched. The CDR3 spells CASSVGRSGGAGETQYF. The DNA of the CDR3 is TGTGCCAGCAGCGTAGGACGGAGCGGGGGGGCCGGAGAGACCCAGTACTTC.

The V call is TRBV7-9, the J call TRBJ2-1; TRBD1 agrees at 7 bases. CDR1 is SEHNR, CDR2 FQNEAQ, per germline (reference sequence). V lost 5 bases, J lost 5 bases, and 9 bases stayed unmatched. The CDR3 spans 15 residues. CDR3 amino acids: CASSPPTGIDNEQFF. The CDR3 bases are TGTGCCAGCAGCCCCCCGACAGGGATCGACAATGAGCAGTTCTTC. The entire variable domain, with the rest obtained from reference TRBV7-9 and TRBJ2-1, is as follows: DTGVSQNPRHKITKRGQNVTFRCDPISEHNRLYWYRQTLGQGPEFLTYFQNEAQLEKSRLLSDRFSAERPKGSFSTLEIQRTEQGDSAMYLCASSPPTGIDNEQFFGPGTRLTVL.

This clone was detected once. This chain joins TRBV5-1 and TRBJ1-1; weak D call: TRBD1 (5 bases). The CDR3 has 14 amino acids. Germline lookup yields CDR1 SGHRS and CDR2 YFSETQ. Trimming stripped 4 bases from V and 1 base from J, with 11 bases between. The CDR3 DNA reads as TGCGCCAGCAGCCCCCAGGGCCGGAACACTGAAGCTTTCTTT. Residues: CASSPQGRNTEAFF.

The chain links TRBV19 to TRBJ1-3; D is uncertain. This CDR3 spans 14 amino acids. V was shortened by 6 bases and J by 2 bases, with 11 bases between the two germline ends. Germline CDR1 is LNHDA and CDR2 is SQIVND (reference sequence). Here the CDR3 DNA reads TGTGCCAGTAGGGTTACAGTTACTGGAAACACCATATATTTT. Encoded protein: CASRVTVTGNTIYF.

The chain is built from TRBV7-2 and TRBJ2-7, with 8 bases aligning to TRBD1. V gave up 0 bases and J gave up 3 bases; unmatched junction bases: 10. Germline values: CDR1 SGHTA, CDR2 FQGNSA. The CDR3 runs to 17 residues. CDR3 loop: CASSLARDRPNNYEQYF. Written as DNA, the CDR3 is TGTGCCAGCAGCTTAGCCCGGGACAGGCCGAACAACTACGAGCAGTACTTC.

CDR3 coding DNA: TGTGCCAGCATAGGTACGGGACTCTACTATCGGGGCTACACCTTC. Translated: CASIGTGLYYRGYTF. The chain employs TRBV2 and TRBJ1-2, with D possibly TRBD1 on 5 matching bases. Germline assignment: CDR1 SNHLY and CDR2 FYNNEI. V was trimmed by 7 bases and J by 8 bases, leaving 23 bases between them. The length of the CDR3 is 15 residues.

The genes are TRBV19 and TRBJ2-1, with TRBD1 matching 9 bases. Germline V lookup: CDR1 LNHDA, CDR2 SQIVND (reference sequence). Unmatched junction bases numbered 4, after V lost 1 base and J lost 6 bases. The CDR3 runs to 15 residues. The CDR3 nucleotides read TGTGCCAGTAGTATAGCCCCGACAGGGGGCAATGAGCAGTTCTTC. Its protein is CASSIAPTGGNEQFF.

Written as DNA, the CDR3 is TGTGCCAGCAGTTTATTTGACAGGGCTAACTATGGCTACACCTTC. Its translation is CASSLFDRANYGYTF. This chain joins TRBV28 and TRBJ1-2; TRBD1 matches at 7 bases. With 1 base clipped from V and 0 bases from J, the junction kept 2 bases outside the gene matches. The CDR3 has 15 amino acids. Germline-derived CDR1 and CDR2 are MDHEN and SYDVKM.

The chain joins TRBV25-1 to TRBJ2-5, with a tentative D call TRBD2 (5 bases). The ends were cut back, 5 bases at V and 1 base at J, with 23 bases in the middle. This CDR3 has 18 amino acids. In germline, CDR1 is MGHDK, CDR2 SYGVNS. CDR3 sequence: CASSLRSGGSSFQETQYF. The CDR3 region has the DNA TGTGCCAGCAGTCTAAGGAGCGGAGGTTCCTCTTTCCAAGAGACCCAGTACTTC. The complete variable domain, with remaining parts taken from reference TRBV25-1 and TRBJ2-5, reads EADIYQTPRYLVIGTGKKITLECSQTMGHDKMYWYQQDPGMELHLIHYSYGVNSTEKGDLSSESTVSRIRTEHFPLTLESARPSHTSQYLCASSLRSGGSSFQETQYFGPGTRLLVL.

This clone has only a few counts. The chain is built from TRBV9 and TRBJ2-2; TRBD2 matches at 8 bases. The CDR3 loop spans 16 amino acids. CDR1 and CDR2 (germline): SGDLS, YYNGEE. Germline trimming cut 0 bases from V and 6 bases from J; bases unmatched to any gene: 7. CDR3 sequence reads: CASSVAPGGHAGELFF. The CDR3 bases are TGTGCCAGCAGCGTAGCGCCGGGGGGGCATGCCGGGGAGCTGTTTTTT.

This chain's CDR3 is CASSAGTGAIGEQFF. As DNA, the CDR3 is TGTGCCAGCAGCGCCGGGACAGGGGCAATCGGTGAGCAGTTCTTC. The rearrangement uses TRBV2 and TRBJ2-1, with TRBD1 matching over 10 bases. The J segment lost 9 bases and the V segment lost 6 bases, leaving 11 bases of the junction unmatched. Per the germline V gene, CDR1 is SNHLY and CDR2 is FYNNEI. The CDR3 contains 15 residues.

The chain joins TRBV5-1 to TRBJ2-7; the match to TRBD2 covers 13 bases. The CDR3 length is 19 residues. V gave up 4 bases and J gave up 1 base; unmatched junction bases: 14. Germline CDR1 and CDR2: SGHRS and YFSETQ. CDR3 nucleotide sequence: TGCGCCAGCAGCCCCGTCGGGACTAGCGGGACCCTGACTTCCTACGAGCAGTACTTC. It encodes CASSPVGTSGTLTSYEQYF.

This chain joins TRBV5-1 and TRBJ2-3; a possible D gene is TRBD2 (5 bases). The germline gives CDR1 SGHRS, CDR2 YFSETQ. The CDR3 extends over 16 amino acids. The V end lost 4 bases, the J end lost 0 bases, and 15 bases lay between the germline ends. The CDR3 DNA reads TGCGCCAGCAGCCTCCTAGGAGGCCCTAGCACAGATACGCAGTATTTT. It yields the protein CASSLLGGPSTDTQYF.

Worth noting for this clone: The same CDR3 can be traced to other DNA sequences in this sample. This chain connects TRBV27 to TRBJ1-1, with D unresolved. Trimming took off 5 bases at V and 4 bases at J, with 29 bases between the two ends. The CDR3 spans 19 residues. CDR1 is MNHEY and CDR2 is SMNVEV in the germline V gene (reference sequence). The CDR3 region is CASSRSPWSLFPTGTEAFF. The CDR3, as DNA: TGTGCCAGCAGTCGGTCTCCCTGGTCCTTGTTTCCTACGGGCACTGAAGCTTTCTTT.

The chain is built from TRBV9 and TRBJ2-1; 11 bases are shared with TRBD2. This CDR3 contains 15 residues. J gave up 10 bases and V 4 bases, and 10 bases lay outside the gene matches. The germline V gene encodes CDR1 SGDLS and CDR2 YYNGEE. The CDR3, as DNA: TGTGCCAGCAGCCCGGCTAGCGGGGGGTCCGCGGAGCAGTTCTTC. Translating gives CASSPASGGSAEQFF.

The V call is TRBV5-4, the J call TRBJ2-5; D is unresolved. The CDR3 length is 15 residues. V was trimmed by 0 bases and J by 2 bases, leaving 11 bases between them. In germline, CDR1 is SGHNT, CDR2 YYREEE (reference sequence). CDR3 DNA sequence: TGTGCCAGCAGCTTGGTTCTGGCAGGACAAGAGACCCAGTACTTC. It is translated as CASSLVLAGQETQYF. The whole variable domain, filled in from reference TRBV5-4 and TRBJ2-5, reads ETGVTQSPTHLIKTRGQQVTLRCSSQSGHNTVSWYQQALGQGPQFIFQYYREEENGRGNFPPRFSGLQFPNYSSELNVNALELDDSALYLCASSLVLAGQETQYFGPGTRLLVL.

Of note for this clone: One end of the junction is discordant with germline, which a read error may explain. The V and J genes are TRBV28 and TRBJ1-3; 8 bases agree with TRBD1. Germline-derived CDR1 and CDR2 are MDHEN and SYDVKM. The CDR3 is 15 residues long. DNA of the CDR3: TGTGCCAGCAGTTCAGGGGGCAGCTCTGGAAATACCATATATTTT. It specifies CASSSGGSSGNTIYF. Drawing the rest from reference TRBV28 and TRBJ1-3, the complete variable domain is DVKVTQSSRYLVKRTGEKVFLECVQDMDHENMFWYRQDPGLGLRLIYFSYDVKMKEKGDIPEGYSVSREKKERFSLILESASTNQTSMYLCASSSGGSSGNTIYFGEGSWLTVV.

This rearrangement joins TRBV18 to TRBJ1-2, with D possibly being TRBD1 (5 bases). Trimming left V 4 bases short and J 6 bases short, with 12 bases between. The CDR3 runs 13 residues. Germline V CDR1 and CDR2: KGHSH, LQKENI. This CDR3 reads CASSRAGSDGYTF. The CDR3, as DNA: TGTGCCAGCTCACGGGCAGGGTCGGATGGCTACACCTTC.

The chain recombines TRBV4-1 with TRBJ2-7; perhaps TRBD2 as D (6 bases). V was cut by 5 bases and J by 3 bases, with 11 bases left in between. This CDR3 spans 13 amino acids. CDR1 and CDR2 (germline): MGHRA, YSYEKL. CDR3 residues: CASSFRTNYEQYF. In DNA form, the CDR3 reads TGCGCCAGCAGCTTTCGGACTAACTACGAGCAGTACTTC.

The CDR3 reads CASTDSYEQYF. The CDR3 DNA reads TGCGCCAGCACAGACAGCTACGAGCAGTACTTC. The chain employs TRBV5-1 and TRBJ2-7, with D perhaps TRBD1 (5 bases). The germline gives CDR1 SGHRS, CDR2 YFSETQ. V lost 6 bases and J lost 3, with 7 bases in between. The CDR3 has 11 amino acids.

The chain recombines TRBV29-1 with TRBJ1-3; D may be TRBD1 (5 bases). This CDR3 comprises 14 residues. Trimming took 7 bases from V and 7 from J, leaving 20 bases between them. Per the germline V gene, CDR1 is SQVTM and CDR2 is ANQGSEA. CDR3 in DNA: TGCAGCGCCGGGGAGACGGCGCGGGGGAACACCATATATTTT. It yields the protein CSAGETARGNTIYF. The entire variable domain, with the rest obtained from reference TRBV29-1 and TRBJ1-3, is as follows: SAVISQKPSRDICQRGTSLTIQCQVDSQVTMMFWYRQQPGQSLTLIATANQGSEATYESGFVIDKFPISRPNLTFSTLTVSNMSPEDSSIYLCSAGETARGNTIYFGEGSWLTVV.

This clone is a singleton in its sample. CDR3 protein: CASSLAGPEHGSPLHF. The CDR3 coding sequence is TGCGCCAGCAGCTTGGCGGGTCCGGAACACGGATCACCCCTCCACTTT. This rearrangement joins TRBV5-1 to TRBJ1-6; no clear D. The CDR3 has 16 residues. Trimming stripped 0 bases from V and 10 bases from J, with 17 bases between. Per germline, CDR1 SGHRS and CDR2 YFSETQ.

The chain has TRBV6-1 and TRBJ2-3, with D maybe TRBD1 (5 bases). The CDR3 covers 15 residues. The germline V gene has CDR1 MNHNS and CDR2 SASEGT. The V and J ends lost 2 bases and 0 bases respectively, with 9 bases between them. CDR3 sequence: CASSEIRDSTDTQYF. The DNA for the CDR3 is TGTGCCAGCAGTGAAATCAGGGATAGCACAGATACGCAGTATTTT.

The V and J genes are TRBV28 and TRBJ2-7; the match to TRBD1 covers 9 bases. V gave up 7 bases and J gave up 6 bases; unmatched junction bases: 13. CDR3 length: 15 amino acids. Germline assignment: CDR1 MDHEN and CDR2 SYDVKM. DNA of the CDR3: TGTGCCAGCACCACCGTGGGACAGGGCTTGAGCGAGCAGTACTTC. Translated, it gives CASTTVGQGLSEQYF.

The chain is built from TRBV7-2 and TRBJ2-2; 9 bases align to TRBD1. This CDR3 contains 16 residues. Trimming cost V 4 bases and J 6 bases; bases outside gene matches: 9. Germline V gives CDR1 SGHTA, CDR2 FQGNSA. The CDR3 is CASSYYRDREPGELFF. CDR3 sequence (DNA): TGTGCCAGCAGCTATTACCGGGACAGGGAGCCCGGGGAGCTGTTTTTT.